The T cell receptor (beta chain) described here comes from a study of T cell repertoires in cytomegalovirus infection. Study as a whole: Indications of both CMV infection and matching HLA type were provided by public TCR beta signatures.

Trimming took 1 base from V and 8 from J, leaving 11 bases between them. Germline-derived CDR1 and CDR2 are MNHEY and SMNVEV (reference sequence). The CDR3 totals 13 residues. Whole-study results and caveats: It was HLA-C-restricted CMV-specific TCR beta clonotypes that dominated the response ex vivo. Individuals carrying CMV plus the relevant HLA were identified by cumulative frequency of public TCR beta families.

There are a few counts of this clonotype. The antigen is undetermined. TCRdb re-called the reads with MiXCR, one entry per CDR3 protein. The sample shows approximately 500,000 distinct CDR3 sequences, more than 15% of them seen only once. Source material: CD8+ T cells from PBMCs. The sequence was collected from a human donor in good health (CMV status not recorded). Some clones in this sample may be carry-over from other donors' samples. The chain recombines TRBV27 with TRBJ1-1; D gene unclear. The CDR3, as DNA: TGTGCCAGCAGTTTATTAAAGTACAGCGAAGCTTTCTTT. Translation: CASSLLKYSEAFF.